This T cell receptor (beta chain) was sequenced during a study of technical replicates of blood from a handful of donors. Trimming took 5 bases from V and 5 from J, leaving 19 bases between them. In germline, CDR1 is MDHEN, CDR2 SYDVKM. CDR3 length equals 16 residues. Libraries were prepared by immunoSEQ multiplex PCR; TCRdb keeps only in-frame clonotypes and omits some of them. Of 75,000 to 95,000 clones listed, roughly 94% are singletons. Specimen: T cells isolated from PBMCs. This clonotype originated in a human donor in good health. The chain links TRBV28 to TRBJ2-1; a possible D gene is TRBD2 (6 bases). The CDR3 coding sequence is TGTGCCAGCAGTCAAATGGAGGGTACCCAAAACAATGAGCAGTTCTTC. Amino acid sequence: CASSQMEGTQNNEQFF. The entire variable domain, with the rest obtained from reference TRBV28 and TRBJ2-1, is as follows: DVKVTQSSRYLVKRTGEKVFLECVQDMDHENMFWYRQDPGLGLRLIYFSYDVKMKEKGDIPEGYSVSREKKERFSLILESASTNQTSMYLCASSQMEGTQNNEQFFGPGTRLTVL.